Listed below are T cell receptor beta chains from one sample, sequenced in a study of T cells in tuberculosis. TCRdb's copy holds only in-frame clones and misses some; the assay was immunoSEQ multiplex PCR. The table includes roughly 61,000 clones, around 90% detected once. The sample comprised CD1b-GMM tetramer-negative cells sorted from PBMCs. These receptors were obtained from an adult woman with latent tuberculosis. CDR3s include the opening cysteine and the closing phenylalanine or tryptophan. D genes are given only for firm matches. Size is stated for part of the rows, as once, few or many counts, or as a class when the clone is expanded.

clone_size: .
d_call: .
v_call: TRBV2
j_call: TRBJ1-2
cdr3_nt: TGTGCCAGCAGTACAGGTCCTAATCGGGGCTACACCTTC
cdr3_aa: CASSTGPNRGYTF

clone_size: .
d_call: TRBD1
v_call: TRBV7-2
j_call: TRBJ1-2
cdr3_nt: TGTGCCAGCAGCCGACCCGACAGGGTATATGGCTACACCTTC
cdr3_aa: CASSRPDRVYGYTF

clone_size: .
d_call: .
v_call: TRBV4-3
j_call: TRBJ2-2
cdr3_nt: TGCGCCAGCAGCCAAGACGGAGGGCGGGGAACGGGGACCGGGGAGCTGTTTTTT
cdr3_aa: CASSQDGGRGTGTGELFF

clone_size: .
d_call: .
v_call: TRBV11-3
j_call: TRBJ2-7
cdr3_nt: TGTGCCAGCAGCTTTACGGGCTCCTACGAGCAGTACTTC
cdr3_aa: CASSFTGSYEQYF

clone_size: .
d_call: .
v_call: TRBV11-3
j_call: TRBJ1-4
cdr3_nt: TGTGCCAGCAGCAGGGGACTGGATGCAACTAATGAAAAACTGTTTTTT
cdr3_aa: CASSRGLDATNEKLFF

clone_size: .
d_call: .
v_call: TRBV5-1
j_call: TRBJ2-6
cdr3_nt: TGCGCCAGCAGCCCGGGACAACCCTCTGGGGCCAACGTCCTGACTTTC
cdr3_aa: CASSPGQPSGANVLTF

clone_size: .
d_call: .
v_call: TRBV4-2
j_call: TRBJ2-2
cdr3_nt: TGTGCCAGCAGCCCTAGTACCGGGGAGCTGTTTTTT
cdr3_aa: CASSPSTGELFF

clone_size: .
d_call: TRBD1
v_call: TRBV6-1
j_call: TRBJ1-1
cdr3_nt: TGTGCCAGCAGTGCGGCAAAACAGGGGGCTTTTTTGAACACTGAAGCTTTCTTT
cdr3_aa: CASSAAKQGAFLNTEAFF

clone_size: .
d_call: TRBD2
v_call: TRBV2
j_call: TRBJ2-7
cdr3_nt: TGTGCCAGCACCCCGGGACTAGCGGGGGGGTATTCCTACGAGCAGTACTTC
cdr3_aa: CASTPGLAGGYSYEQYF

clone_size: .
d_call: .
v_call: TRBV4-2
j_call: TRBJ1-1
cdr3_nt: TGTGCCAGCAGCCAAGAGTCTGGGCCAGCTGTGTACACTGAAGCTTTCTTT
cdr3_aa: CASSQESGPAVYTEAFF

clone_size: few
d_call: TRBD2
v_call: TRBV28
j_call: TRBJ2-1
cdr3_nt: TGTGCCAGCAGTTTACAGGGCGGGGGGGCCTCCTACAATGAGCAGTTCTTC
cdr3_aa: CASSLQGGGASYNEQFF

clone_size: few
d_call: .
v_call: TRBV4-2
j_call: TRBJ2-3
cdr3_nt: TGTGCCAGCAGCCAAGATATAGGAGGGCCGCGACCCGATACGCAGTATTTT
cdr3_aa: CASSQDIGGPRPDTQYF

clone_size: .
d_call: .
v_call: TRBV7-8
j_call: TRBJ2-3
cdr3_nt: TGTGCCAGCAGCCCCGTCACAGATACGCAGTATTTT
cdr3_aa: CASSPVTDTQYF

clone_size: .
d_call: .
v_call: TRBV4-2
j_call: TRBJ1-5
cdr3_nt: TGTGCCAGCAGCCAAGAGCGGACAACTACCTATCAGCCCCAGCATTTT
cdr3_aa: CASSQERTTTYQPQHF

clone_size: .
d_call: TRBD1
v_call: TRBV4-1
j_call: TRBJ2-7
cdr3_nt: TGCGCCAGCAGCCAAGGACAGGGATTAGGATTTGAGCAGTACTTC
cdr3_aa: CASSQGQGLGFEQYF

clone_size: .
d_call: TRBD1
v_call: TRBV10-3
j_call: TRBJ2-5
cdr3_nt: TGTGCCATCAGGGGACAGGGGGCGGAGACCCAGTACTTC
cdr3_aa: CAIRGQGAETQYF

clone_size: once
d_call: TRBD2
v_call: TRBV25-1
j_call: TRBJ2-7
cdr3_nt: TGTGCCAGCAGTCCTGGCGGGAGCTACGAGCAGTACTTC
cdr3_aa: CASSPGGSYEQYF

clone_size: .
d_call: TRBD2
v_call: TRBV29-1
j_call: TRBJ2-1
cdr3_nt: TGCAGCGTTGTTGGGACGGGGGGCTACAATGAGCAGTTCTTC
cdr3_aa: CSVVGTGGYNEQFF

clone_size: once
d_call: .
v_call: TRBV2
j_call: TRBJ1-5
cdr3_nt: TGTGCCAGCGGGTCCGCGACACTAGATCAGCCCCAGCATTTT
cdr3_aa: CASGSATLDQPQHF

clone_size: .
d_call: .
v_call: TRBV2
j_call: TRBJ1-3
cdr3_nt: TGTGCCAGCGGGGCAGGCTTTGGAAACACCATATATTTT
cdr3_aa: CASGAGFGNTIYF

clone_size: .
d_call: .
v_call: TRBV28
j_call: TRBJ2-5
cdr3_nt: TGTGCCAGCAGTTCTATGGCGGGAAGAAATATGAAGGGGACCCAGTACTTC
cdr3_aa: CASSSMAGRNMKGTQYF

clone_size: .
d_call: TRBD1
v_call: TRBV30
j_call: TRBJ1-2
cdr3_nt: TGTGCCTGCCGCCGGGACAGGCCGTATGGCTACACCTTC
cdr3_aa: CACRRDRPYGYTF

clone_size: .
d_call: TRBD1
v_call: TRBV23-1
j_call: TRBJ1-1
cdr3_nt: TGCGCCAGCAGTCAAAAGGTAAGGGACAGAAGTGTGAACACTGAAGCTTTCTTT
cdr3_aa: CASSQKVRDRSVNTEAFF